The clone carrying this T cell receptor beta chain has a count of ten or more. TCRdb redid the calling of the 5' RACE reads with MiXCR, one entry per CDR3 protein. Of tens of thousands of distinct CDR3 sequences listed, 6% to 7% are singletons. This specimen comes from a study of early T cells in non-severe SARS-CoV-2 infection. This CDR3 has 18 amino acids. CDR1 and CDR2 from the germline V gene are LNHDA and SQIVND (reference sequence). Deletions cut 2 bases from V and 1 base from J, with 18 bases between. The receptor comes from an adult who was a healthcare worker with PCR-confirmed SARS-CoV-2 infection or an uninfected control (not recorded which). The gene calls are TRBV19 and TRBJ1-5; D remains ambiguous. Sequencing was carried out using whole blood. CDR3 residues: CASSILSSVGVSNQPQHF. The CDR3, as DNA: TGTGCCAGTAGTATACTCAGTTCGGTTGGCGTGAGCAATCAGCCCCAGCATTTT.